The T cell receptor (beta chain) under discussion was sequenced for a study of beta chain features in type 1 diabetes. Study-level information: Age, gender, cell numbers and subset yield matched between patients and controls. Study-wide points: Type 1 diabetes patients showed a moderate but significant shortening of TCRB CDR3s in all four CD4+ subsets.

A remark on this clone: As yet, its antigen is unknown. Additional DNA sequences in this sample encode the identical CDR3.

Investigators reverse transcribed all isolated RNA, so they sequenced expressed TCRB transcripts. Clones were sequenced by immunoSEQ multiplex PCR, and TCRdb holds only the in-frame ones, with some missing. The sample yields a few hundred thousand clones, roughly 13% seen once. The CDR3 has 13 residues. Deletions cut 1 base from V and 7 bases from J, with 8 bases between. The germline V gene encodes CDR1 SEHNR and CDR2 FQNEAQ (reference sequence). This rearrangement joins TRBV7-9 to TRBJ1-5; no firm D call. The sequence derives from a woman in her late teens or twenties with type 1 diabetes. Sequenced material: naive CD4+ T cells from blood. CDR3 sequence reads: CASSLVGGQPQHF. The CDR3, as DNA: TGTGCCAGCAGCTTAGTAGGCGGGCAGCCCCAGCATTTT.